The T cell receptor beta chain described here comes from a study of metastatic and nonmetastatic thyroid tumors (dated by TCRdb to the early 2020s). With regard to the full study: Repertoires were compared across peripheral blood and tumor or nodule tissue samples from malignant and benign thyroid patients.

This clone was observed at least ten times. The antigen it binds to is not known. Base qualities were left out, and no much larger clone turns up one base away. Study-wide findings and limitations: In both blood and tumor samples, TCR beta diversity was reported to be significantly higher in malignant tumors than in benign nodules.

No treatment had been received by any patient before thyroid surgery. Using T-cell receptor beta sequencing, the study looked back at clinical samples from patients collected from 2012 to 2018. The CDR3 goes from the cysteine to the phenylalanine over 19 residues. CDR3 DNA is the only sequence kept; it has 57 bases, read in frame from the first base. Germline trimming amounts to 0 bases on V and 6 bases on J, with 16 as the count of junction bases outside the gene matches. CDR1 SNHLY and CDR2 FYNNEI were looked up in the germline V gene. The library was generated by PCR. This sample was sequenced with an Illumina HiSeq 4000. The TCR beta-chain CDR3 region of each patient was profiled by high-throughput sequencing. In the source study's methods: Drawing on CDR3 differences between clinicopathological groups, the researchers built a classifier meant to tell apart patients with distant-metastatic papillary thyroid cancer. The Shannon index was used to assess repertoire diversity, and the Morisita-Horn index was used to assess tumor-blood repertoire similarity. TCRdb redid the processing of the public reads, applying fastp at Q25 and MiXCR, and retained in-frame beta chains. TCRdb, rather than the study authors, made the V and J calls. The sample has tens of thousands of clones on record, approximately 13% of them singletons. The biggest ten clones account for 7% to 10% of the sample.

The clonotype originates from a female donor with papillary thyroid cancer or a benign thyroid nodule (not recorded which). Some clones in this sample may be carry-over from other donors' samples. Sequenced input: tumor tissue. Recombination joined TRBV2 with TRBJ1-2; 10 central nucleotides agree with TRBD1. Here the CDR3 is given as CASSEALRDRGISGDGYTF. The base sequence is TGTGCCAGCAGTGAAGCGTTGAGGGACAGGGGTATCTCGGGAGATGGCTACACCTTC.